Described below is a single TCR beta chain sequence and its context. Primers: 60 Vbeta forward and 13 Jbeta reverse. Clones were sequenced by immunoSEQ multiplex PCR, and TCRdb holds only the in-frame ones, with some missing. The repertoire holds under 200,000 clones, with around 79% as singletons. Germline loops: CDR1 SGDLS, CDR2 YYNGEE. Trimming left V 0 bases short and J 6 bases short, with 10 bases between. This CDR3 spans 14 amino acids. The data belong to a study of cytomegalovirus exposure and HLA in healthy donors. Study at large: About 85 million unique TCRs from HLA-typed donors were held in an early release of data.

The specimen was PBMCs. The chain recombines TRBV9 with TRBJ2-1, with no clear D. This sequence originates from a woman between 40 and 55 years old in good health and CMV-seropositive. The CDR3 protein is CASSVAPRGNEQFF. DNA of the CDR3: TGTGCCAGCAGCGTAGCCCCACGAGGCAATGAGCAGTTCTTC.